These 2 T cell receptor beta chains were sequenced from one sample in a study of shared clonotypes between healthy human individuals. Clones were read by immunoSEQ multiplex PCR, and TCRdb kept only the in-frame ones, dropping some. This table holds about 110,000 clones, around 68% found once. Sequenced sample: memory CD8+ T cells sorted from blood. Subset specified: CD45RO+ cells pooled with CCR7-negative TemRA cells. Every receptor here comes from a young woman in good health.

In its sample, this clone was seen many times. DNA for the CDR3: TGTGCCAGCAGTGGCGGACAGGGGTCCTCCTACGAGCAGTACTTC. Amino acid sequence: CASSGGQGSSYEQYF. The chain has TRBV25-1 and TRBJ2-7; TRBD1 matches at 9 bases. Trimming took 4 bases from V and 0 from J; bases not matched to a gene: 4. This CDR3 is built from 15 residues. Looked up from germline, CDR1 is MGHDK and CDR2 is SYGVNS.

This chain links TRBV28 with TRBJ2-5; no clear D gene. CDR3 size: 14 residues. Germline V gives CDR1 MDHEN, CDR2 SYDVKM. V was trimmed by 3 bases and J by 1 base, leaving 9 bases between them. The CDR3 DNA sequence: TGTGCCAGCAGTTTTACTCTGATCCAAGAGACCCAGTACTTC. This translates into CASSFTLIQETQYF.